The rows below give T cell receptor beta chains drawn from one sample of a study of OX40 agonist ivuxolimab in advanced cancers. Measured with immunoSEQ multiplex PCR; TCRdb has only the in-frame clones, and not every one. This table has some 90,000 clones, roughly 87% appearing once. Specimen: CD4+ or CD8+ T cells sorted from blood, collected in a trial of the OX40 agonist ivuxolimab. The receptors were gathered from an adult with an advanced solid tumor such as melanoma, head and neck, liver or kidney cancer. CDR3s include the opening cysteine and the closing phenylalanine or tryptophan. Each record gives: D gene, clone size, V gene, J gene, CDR3 DNA, CDR3 protein. The D gene is left open where the match is weak. Clone size appears in some rows only: once, few, many, or a class for an expanded clone.

D: -; size: -; V: TRBV2; J: TRBJ1-1; DNA: TGTGCCAGCAGGCGAGCAGAGACAGCGAACACTGAAGCTTTCTTT; CDR3: CASRRAETANTEAFF
D: -; size: -; V: TRBV9; J: TRBJ2-3; DNA: TGTGCCAGCAGCGTAGGTGTGGGCGCTGATACGCAGTATTTT; CDR3: CASSVGVGADTQYF
D: -; size: -; V: TRBV27; J: TRBJ2-7; DNA: TGTGCCAGCAGCCCCGGAACTCAAGTCTACGAGCAGTACTTC; CDR3: CASSPGTQVYEQYF
D: -; size: -; V: TRBV4-1; J: TRBJ1-2; DNA: TGCGCCAGCAGCCAAGATACCCCCCAGGTCGAAAATAACTATGGCTACACCTTC; CDR3: CASSQDTPQVENNYGYTF
D: -; size: -; V: TRBV9; J: TRBJ2-1; DNA: TGTGCCAGCAGCGTAGGGGTGTCGAATGAGCAGTTCTTC; CDR3: CASSVGVSNEQFF
D: -; size: -; V: TRBV11-2; J: TRBJ2-1; DNA: TGTGCCAGCAGCCCAGGGGTGGGGAATCGCGAGCAGTTCTTC; CDR3: CASSPGVGNREQFF
D: -; size: once; V: TRBV27; J: TRBJ2-6; DNA: TGTGCCAGCAGTTTATCCAGGTCTGGGGCCAACGTCCTGACTTTC; CDR3: CASSLSRSGANVLTF
D: TRBD1; size: -; V: TRBV14; J: TRBJ1-4; DNA: TGTGCCAGCAGCCTTAATCCGGGACAGGGGAATGAAAAACTGTTTTTT; CDR3: CASSLNPGQGNEKLFF
D: -; size: -; V: TRBV5-6; J: TRBJ2-7; DNA: TGTGCCAGCAGCAAAACAGGGGAGGGCGAGCAGTACTTC; CDR3: CASSKTGEGEQYF
D: -; size: -; V: TRBV6-1; J: TRBJ1-2; DNA: TGTGCCAGCAGCCCAGGACAGACCGGGGGCTATGGCTACACCTTC; CDR3: CASSPGQTGGYGYTF
D: -; size: once; V: TRBV11-2; J: TRBJ1-5; DNA: TGTGCCAGCAGCTTAAATTCACAGGGCAATCAGCCCCAGCATTTT; CDR3: CASSLNSQGNQPQHF
D: TRBD1; size: -; V: TRBV10-1; J: TRBJ1-1; DNA: TGCGCCAGCAGTGGACAGGGAAACACTGAAGCTTTCTTT; CDR3: CASSGQGNTEAFF
D: TRBD1; size: -; V: TRBV4-1; J: TRBJ1-1; DNA: TGCGCCAGCAGTCCAACAGGGGCGCCTGAAGCTTTCTTT; CDR3: CASSPTGAPEAFF
D: -; size: -; V: TRBV6-5; J: TRBJ1-6; DNA: TGTGCCAGCAGCCAGGGGTTTCCTTATTCACCCCTCCACTTT; CDR3: CASSQGFPYSPLHF
D: -; size: -; V: TRBV11-3; J: TRBJ1-1; DNA: TGTGCCAGCAGCTTACAAGGGAGCACTGAAGCTTTCTTT; CDR3: CASSLQGSTEAFF
D: -; size: -; V: TRBV9; J: TRBJ2-1; DNA: TGTGCCAGCACGGATCAGGGTGAGCAGTTCTTC; CDR3: CASTDQGEQFF
D: TRBD1; size: -; V: TRBV7-2; J: TRBJ2-1; DNA: TGTGCCAGCAGCCCAGGGACAGGGAGAAGCAATGAGCAGTTCTTC; CDR3: CASSPGTGRSNEQFF
D: -; size: -; V: TRBV19; J: TRBJ2-1; DNA: TGTGCCAGTAGTATCGCCGGGGGATTTAACAATGAGCAGTTCTTC; CDR3: CASSIAGGFNNEQFF